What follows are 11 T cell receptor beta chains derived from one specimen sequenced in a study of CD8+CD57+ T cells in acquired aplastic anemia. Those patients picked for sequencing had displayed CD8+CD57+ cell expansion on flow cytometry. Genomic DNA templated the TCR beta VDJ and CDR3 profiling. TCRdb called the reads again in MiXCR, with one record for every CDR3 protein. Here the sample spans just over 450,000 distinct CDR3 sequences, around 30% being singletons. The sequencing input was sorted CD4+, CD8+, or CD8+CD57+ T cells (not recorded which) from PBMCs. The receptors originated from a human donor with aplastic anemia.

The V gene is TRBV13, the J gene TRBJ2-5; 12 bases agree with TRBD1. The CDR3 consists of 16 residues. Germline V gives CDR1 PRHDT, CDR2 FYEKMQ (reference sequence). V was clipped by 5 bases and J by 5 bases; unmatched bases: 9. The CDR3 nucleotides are TGTGCCAGCAGCCATCACGGGACAGGGGGCTTTGAGACCCAGTACTTC. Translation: CASSHHGTGGFETQYF. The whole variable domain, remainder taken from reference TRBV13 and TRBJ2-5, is AAGVIQSPRHLIKEKRETATLKCYPIPRHDTVYWYQQGPGQDPQFLISFYEKMQSDKGSIPDRFSAQQFSDYHSELNMSSLELGDSALYFCASSHHGTGGFETQYFGPGTRLLVL.

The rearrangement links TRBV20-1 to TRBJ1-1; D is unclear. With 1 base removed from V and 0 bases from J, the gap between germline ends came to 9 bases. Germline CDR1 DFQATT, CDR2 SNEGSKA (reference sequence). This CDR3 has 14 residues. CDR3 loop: CSARGRQMNTEAFF. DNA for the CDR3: TGCAGTGCTAGAGGGAGGCAGATGAACACTGAAGCTTTCTTT.

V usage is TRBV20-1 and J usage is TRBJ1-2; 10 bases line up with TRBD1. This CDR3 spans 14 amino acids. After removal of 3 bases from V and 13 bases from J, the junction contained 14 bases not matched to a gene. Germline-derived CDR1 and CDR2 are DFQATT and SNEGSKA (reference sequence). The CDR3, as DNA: TGCAGTGCTAGTACTCCGAGACAGGGGGCAGCTTTCACCTTC. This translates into CSASTPRQGAAFTF.

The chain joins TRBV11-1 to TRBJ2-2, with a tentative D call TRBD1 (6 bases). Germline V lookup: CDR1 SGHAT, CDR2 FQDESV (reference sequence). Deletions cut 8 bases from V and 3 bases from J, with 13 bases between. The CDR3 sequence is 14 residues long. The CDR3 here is CASAVGGYTGELFF. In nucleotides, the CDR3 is TGTGCCAGCGCCGTAGGGGGATACACCGGGGAGCTGTTTTTT.

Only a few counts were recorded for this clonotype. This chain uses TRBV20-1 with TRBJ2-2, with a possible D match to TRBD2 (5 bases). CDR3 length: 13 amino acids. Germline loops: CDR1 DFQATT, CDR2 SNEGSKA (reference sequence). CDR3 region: CSVPSRNTGELFF. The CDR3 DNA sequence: TGCAGCGTACCTAGCAGGAACACCGGGGAGCTGTTTTTT.

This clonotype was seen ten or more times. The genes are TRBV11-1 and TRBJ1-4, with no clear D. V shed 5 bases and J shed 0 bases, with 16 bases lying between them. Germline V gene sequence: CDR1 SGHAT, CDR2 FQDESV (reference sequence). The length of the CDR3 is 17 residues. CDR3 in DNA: TGTGCCAGCAGCCACACCATGCAAGGGTCAACTAATGAAAAACTGTTTTTT. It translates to CASSHTMQGSTNEKLFF.

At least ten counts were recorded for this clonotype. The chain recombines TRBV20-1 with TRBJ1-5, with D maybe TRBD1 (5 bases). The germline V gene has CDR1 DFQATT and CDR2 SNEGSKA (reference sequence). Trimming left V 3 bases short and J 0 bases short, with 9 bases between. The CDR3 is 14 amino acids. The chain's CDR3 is CSASRGGSNQPQHF. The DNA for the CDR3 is TGCAGTGCTAGCCGGGGGGGTAGCAATCAGCCCCAGCATTTT.

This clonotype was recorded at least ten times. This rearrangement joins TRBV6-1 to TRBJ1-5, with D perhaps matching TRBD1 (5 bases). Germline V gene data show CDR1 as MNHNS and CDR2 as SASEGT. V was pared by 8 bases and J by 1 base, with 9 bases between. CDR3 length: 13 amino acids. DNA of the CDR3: TGTGCCAGCGGTAGGGGAAGCAATCAGCCCCAGCATTTT. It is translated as CASGRGSNQPQHF.

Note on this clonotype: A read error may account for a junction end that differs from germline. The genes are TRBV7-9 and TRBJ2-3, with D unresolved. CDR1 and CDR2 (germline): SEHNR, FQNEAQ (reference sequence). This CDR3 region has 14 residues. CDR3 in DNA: TGTGCCAGCAGCCGCCTCGACCGCACAGATACGCGGTATTTT. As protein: CASSRLDRTDTRYF.

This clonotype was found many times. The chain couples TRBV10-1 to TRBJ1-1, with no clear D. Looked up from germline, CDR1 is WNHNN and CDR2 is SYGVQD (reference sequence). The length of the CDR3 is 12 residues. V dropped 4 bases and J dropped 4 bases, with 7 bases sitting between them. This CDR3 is CASSGSGTEAFF. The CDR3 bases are TGCGCCAGCAGTGGGTCGGGCACTGAAGCTTTCTTT.

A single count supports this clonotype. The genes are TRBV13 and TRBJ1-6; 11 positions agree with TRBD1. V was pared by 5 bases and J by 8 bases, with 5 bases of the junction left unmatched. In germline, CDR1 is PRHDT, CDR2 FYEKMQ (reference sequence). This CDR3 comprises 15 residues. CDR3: CASSEDRGLDSPLHF. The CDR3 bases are TGTGCCAGCAGCGAGGACAGGGGGCTTGATTCACCCCTCCACTTT.